This TCR beta chain was captured by sequencing in a study of T cells after yellow fever vaccination. Study observations and caveats: On day 0, almost all vaccine-responding clonotypes were undetectable in sorted memory subsets. Post-booster repertoires again held most primary-vaccination clones (about 95% CD4, roughly 90% CD8).

Universal primer sites and UMIs were introduced during 5'RACE template-switching synthesis of TCR cDNA. TCRdb re-derived calls from the 5' RACE reads in MiXCR, one entry per CDR3 protein. This sample has around 26,000 distinct CDR3 sequences, with less than 3.5% found just once. From germline, CDR1 is SGHTA and CDR2 FQGNSA. V gave up 1 base and J gave up 10 bases, with 10 bases separating them. The CDR3 spans 12 residues. This chain connects TRBV7-2 to TRBJ1-1, with D tentatively TRBD1 (5 bases). Specimen: PBMCs, either bulk or a sorted T-cell subset (CD4+, CD8+, memory, or dextramer-sorted; not recorded which), collected 45 days after the first yellow fever vaccination. The receptor comes from a man aged 18 to 35 who received the YFV17D yellow fever vaccine. The CDR3 spells CASSLGRQSAFF. In nucleotides, the CDR3 is TGTGCCAGCAGCTTAGGGCGACAGTCAGCTTTCTTT.